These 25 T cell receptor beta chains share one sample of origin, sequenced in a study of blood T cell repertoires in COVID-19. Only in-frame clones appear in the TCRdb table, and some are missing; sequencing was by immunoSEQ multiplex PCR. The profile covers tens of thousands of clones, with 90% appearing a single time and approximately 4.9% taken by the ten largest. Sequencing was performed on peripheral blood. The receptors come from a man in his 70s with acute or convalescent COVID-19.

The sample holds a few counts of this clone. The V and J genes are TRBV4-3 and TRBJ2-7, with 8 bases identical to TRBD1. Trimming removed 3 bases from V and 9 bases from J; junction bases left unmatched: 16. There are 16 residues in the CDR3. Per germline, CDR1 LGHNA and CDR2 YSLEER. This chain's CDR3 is CASSQASGTGRVGQYF. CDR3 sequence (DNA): TGCGCCAGCAGCCAGGCCTCCGGGACAGGTCGTGTCGGGCAGTACTTC.

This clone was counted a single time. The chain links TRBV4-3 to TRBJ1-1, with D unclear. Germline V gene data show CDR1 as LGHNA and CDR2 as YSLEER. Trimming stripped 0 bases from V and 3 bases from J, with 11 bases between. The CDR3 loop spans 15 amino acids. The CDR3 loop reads CASSQEREVHTEAFF. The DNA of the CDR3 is TGCGCCAGCAGCCAAGAACGTGAGGTTCACACTGAAGCTTTCTTT.

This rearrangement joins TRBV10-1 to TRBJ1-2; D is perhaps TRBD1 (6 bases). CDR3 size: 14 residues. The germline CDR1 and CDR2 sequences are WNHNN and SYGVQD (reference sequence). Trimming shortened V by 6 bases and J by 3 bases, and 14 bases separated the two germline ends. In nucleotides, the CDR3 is TGCGCCAGCAGGAGAACAGGGTTGGACTATGGCTACACCTTC. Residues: CASRRTGLDYGYTF.

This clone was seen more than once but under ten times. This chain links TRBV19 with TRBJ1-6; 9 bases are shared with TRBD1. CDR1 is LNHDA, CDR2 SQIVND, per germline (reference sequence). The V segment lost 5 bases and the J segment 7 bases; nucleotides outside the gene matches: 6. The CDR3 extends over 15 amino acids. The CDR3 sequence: CASSWGTGINSPLHF. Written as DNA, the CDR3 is TGTGCCAGTAGTTGGGGGACAGGGATCAATTCACCCCTCCACTTT.

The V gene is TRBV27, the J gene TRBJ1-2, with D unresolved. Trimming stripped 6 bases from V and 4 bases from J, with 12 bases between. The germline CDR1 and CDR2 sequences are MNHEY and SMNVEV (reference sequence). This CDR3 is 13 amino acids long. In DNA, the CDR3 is TGTGCCAGCAGCTTTCGGGCGGGCTATGGCTACACCTTC. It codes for CASSFRAGYGYTF.

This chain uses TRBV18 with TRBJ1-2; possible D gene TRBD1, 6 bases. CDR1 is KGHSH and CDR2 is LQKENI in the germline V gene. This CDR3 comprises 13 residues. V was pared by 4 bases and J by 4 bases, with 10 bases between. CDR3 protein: CASSLDRSYGYTF. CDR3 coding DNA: TGTGCCAGCTCACTGGACAGAAGCTATGGCTACACCTTC.

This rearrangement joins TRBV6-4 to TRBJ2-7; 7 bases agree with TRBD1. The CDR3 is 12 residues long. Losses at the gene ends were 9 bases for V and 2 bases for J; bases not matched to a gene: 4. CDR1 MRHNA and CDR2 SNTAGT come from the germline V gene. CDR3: CARGQPPYEQYF. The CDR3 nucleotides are TGTGCCAGGGGACAGCCCCCCTACGAGCAGTACTTC.

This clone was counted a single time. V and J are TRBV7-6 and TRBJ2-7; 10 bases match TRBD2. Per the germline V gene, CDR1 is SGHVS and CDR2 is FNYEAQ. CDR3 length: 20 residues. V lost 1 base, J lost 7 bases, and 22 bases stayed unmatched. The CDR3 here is CASSLDPPASGGIKGREQYF. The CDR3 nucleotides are TGTGCCAGCAGCTTAGACCCCCCGGCTAGCGGGGGAATCAAAGGGAGGGAGCAGTACTTC.

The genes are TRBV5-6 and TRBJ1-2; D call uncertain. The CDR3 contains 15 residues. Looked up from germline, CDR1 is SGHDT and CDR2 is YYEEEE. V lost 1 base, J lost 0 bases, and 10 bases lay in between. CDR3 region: CASSLSAITNYGYTF. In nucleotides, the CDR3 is TGTGCCAGCAGCTTGTCCGCGATTACTAACTATGGCTACACCTTC. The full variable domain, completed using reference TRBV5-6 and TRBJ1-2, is DAGVTQSPTHLIKTRGQQVTLRCSPKSGHDTVSWYQQALGQGPQFIFQYYEEEERQRGNFPDRFSGHQFPNYSSELNVNALLLGDSALYLCASSLSAITNYGYTFGSGTRLTVV.

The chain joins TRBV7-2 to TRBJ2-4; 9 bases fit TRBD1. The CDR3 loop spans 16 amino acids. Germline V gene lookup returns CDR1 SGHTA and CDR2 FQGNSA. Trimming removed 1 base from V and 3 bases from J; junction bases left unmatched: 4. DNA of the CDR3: TGTGCCAGCAGCTTAGTACAGGGGGCTGTCAAAAACATTCAGTACTTC. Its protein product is CASSLVQGAVKNIQYF.

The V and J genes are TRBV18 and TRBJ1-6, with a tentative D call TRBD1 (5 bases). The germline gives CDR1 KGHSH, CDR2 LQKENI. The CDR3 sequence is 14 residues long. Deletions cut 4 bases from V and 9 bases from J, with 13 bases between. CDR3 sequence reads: CASSQASQGSPLHF. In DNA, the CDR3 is TGTGCCAGCTCACAGGCCAGCCAGGGTTCACCCCTCCACTTT.

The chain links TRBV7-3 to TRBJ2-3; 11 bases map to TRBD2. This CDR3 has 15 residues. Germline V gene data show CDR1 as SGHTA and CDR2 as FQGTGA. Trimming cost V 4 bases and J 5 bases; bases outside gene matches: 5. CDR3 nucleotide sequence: TGTGCCAGCAGCTCGGGACTAGCGGACGGAGATACGCAGTATTTT. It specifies CASSSGLADGDTQYF.

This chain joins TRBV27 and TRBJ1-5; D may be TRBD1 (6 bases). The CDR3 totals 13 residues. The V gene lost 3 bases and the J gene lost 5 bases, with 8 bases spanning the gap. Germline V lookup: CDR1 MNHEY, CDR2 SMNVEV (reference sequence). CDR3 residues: CASSFNRDQPQHF. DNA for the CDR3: TGTGCCAGCAGTTTCAACAGGGATCAGCCCCAGCATTTT.

The CDR3 region is CATSRTPSRLAEQYF. The CDR3 coding sequence is TGTGCCACCAGCAGAACACCTTCGAGACTAGCGGAGCAGTACTTC. This sequence joins TRBV15 and TRBJ2-7, with 8 bases fitting TRBD2. Germline CDR1 and CDR2: LNHNV and YYDKDF (reference sequence). V trimming: 2 bases; J trimming: 7 bases; junction bases outside the gene matches: 10. This CDR3 contains 15 residues.

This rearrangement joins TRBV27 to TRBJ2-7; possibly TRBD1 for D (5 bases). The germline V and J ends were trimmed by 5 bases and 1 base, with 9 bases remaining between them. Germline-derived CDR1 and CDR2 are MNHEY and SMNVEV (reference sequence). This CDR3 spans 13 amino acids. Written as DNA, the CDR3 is TGTGCCAGCAGTCCAGGGTTGTCCTACGAGCAGTACTTC. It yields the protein CASSPGLSYEQYF.

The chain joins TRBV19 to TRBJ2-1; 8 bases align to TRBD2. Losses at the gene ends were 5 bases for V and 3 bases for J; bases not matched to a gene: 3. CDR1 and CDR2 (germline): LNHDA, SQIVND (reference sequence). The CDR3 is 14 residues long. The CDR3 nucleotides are TGTGCCAGTAGTCCGGGAGGGGGCTACAATGAGCAGTTCTTC. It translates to CASSPGGGYNEQFF.

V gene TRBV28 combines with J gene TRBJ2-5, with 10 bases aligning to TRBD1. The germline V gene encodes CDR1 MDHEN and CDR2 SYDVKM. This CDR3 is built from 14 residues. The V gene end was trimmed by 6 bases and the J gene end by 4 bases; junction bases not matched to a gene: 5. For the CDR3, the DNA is TGTGCCAGCAGGCCCAGGACAGGGGGAGAGACCCAGTACTTC. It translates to CASRPRTGGETQYF.

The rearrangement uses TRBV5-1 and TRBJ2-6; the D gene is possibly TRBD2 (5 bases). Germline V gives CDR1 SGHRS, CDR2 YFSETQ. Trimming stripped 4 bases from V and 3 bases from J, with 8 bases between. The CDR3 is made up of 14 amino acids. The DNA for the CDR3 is TGCGCCAGCAGCGAGGGCGGTGGGGCCAACGTCCTGACTTTC. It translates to CASSEGGGANVLTF.

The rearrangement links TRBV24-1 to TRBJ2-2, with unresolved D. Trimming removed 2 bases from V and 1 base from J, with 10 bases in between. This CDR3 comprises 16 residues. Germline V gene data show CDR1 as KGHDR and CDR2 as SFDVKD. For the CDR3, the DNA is TGTGCCACCAGTGATTCCTACCCTATGAACACCGGGGAGCTGTTTTTT. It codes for CATSDSYPMNTGELFF.

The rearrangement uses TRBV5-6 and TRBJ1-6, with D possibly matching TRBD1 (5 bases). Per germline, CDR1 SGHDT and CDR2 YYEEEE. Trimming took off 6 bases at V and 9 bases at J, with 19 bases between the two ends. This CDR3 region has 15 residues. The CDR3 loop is CASTPGVGIGSPLHF. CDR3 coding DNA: TGTGCCAGCACTCCGGGGGTGGGAATAGGTTCACCCCTCCACTTT.

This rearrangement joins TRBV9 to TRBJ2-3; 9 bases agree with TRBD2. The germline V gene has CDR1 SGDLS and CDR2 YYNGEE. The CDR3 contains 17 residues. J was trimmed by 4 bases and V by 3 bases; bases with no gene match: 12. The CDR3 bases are TGTGCCAGCAGCGACCGCCTCCGGCGGGGGGGGGCAGATACGCAGTATTTT. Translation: CASSDRLRRGGADTQYF.

The CDR3 is CASSPYGTWHTPLHF. As DNA, the CDR3 is TGTGCCAGCAGCCCATATGGCACCTGGCATACACCCCTCCACTTT. The gene calls are TRBV9 and TRBJ1-6; no reliable D call. Germline loops: CDR1 SGDLS, CDR2 YYNGEE. The V and J ends lost 4 bases and 11 bases respectively, with 19 bases between them. The CDR3 covers 15 residues.

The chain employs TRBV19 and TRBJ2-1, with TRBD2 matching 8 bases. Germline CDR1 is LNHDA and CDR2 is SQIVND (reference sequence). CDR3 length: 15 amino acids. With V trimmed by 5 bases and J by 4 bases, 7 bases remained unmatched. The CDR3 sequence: CASSFSGAIYNEQFF. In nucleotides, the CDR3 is TGTGCCAGTAGTTTTAGCGGGGCGATATACAATGAGCAGTTCTTC.

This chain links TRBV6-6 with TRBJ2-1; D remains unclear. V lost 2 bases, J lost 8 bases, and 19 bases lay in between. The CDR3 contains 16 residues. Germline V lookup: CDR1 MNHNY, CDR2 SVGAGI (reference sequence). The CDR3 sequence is CASSYASGGGGDEQFF. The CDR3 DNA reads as TGTGCCAGCAGTTACGCGTCGGGTGGTGGCGGCGATGAGCAGTTCTTC.

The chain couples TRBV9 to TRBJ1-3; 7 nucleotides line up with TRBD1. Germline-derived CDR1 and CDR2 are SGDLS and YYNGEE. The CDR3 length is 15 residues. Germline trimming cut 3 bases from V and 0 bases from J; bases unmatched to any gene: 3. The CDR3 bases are TGTGCCAGCAGCGACAGGGGCGGCTCTGGAAACACCATATATTTT. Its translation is CASSDRGGSGNTIYF. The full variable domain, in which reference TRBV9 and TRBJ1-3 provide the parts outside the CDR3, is DSGVTQTPKHLITATGQRVTLRCSPRSGDLSVYWYQQSLDQGLQFLIQYYNGEERAKGNILERFSAQQFPDLHSELNLSSLELGDSALYFCASSDRGGSGNTIYFGEGSWLTVV.